Shown below are 4 T cell receptor beta chains from a single sample sequenced in a study of blood T cell repertoires in COVID-19. Produced via immunoSEQ multiplex PCR; TCRdb's table is partial and in-frame only. The sample yields fewer than 450,000 clones, approximately 88% seen once. The specimen sequenced was peripheral blood. These receptors were taken from a woman aged 45-59 years with COVID-19, enrolled during active disease.

A few counts support this clone. J is TRBJ1-5 and V is TRBV19; D not resolved. Germline V gene data show CDR1 as LNHDA and CDR2 as SQIVND (reference sequence). This CDR3 has 13 amino acids. V lost 7 bases and J lost 8, with 15 bases in between. The chain's CDR3 is CASTLDGEEPQHF. DNA of the CDR3: TGTGCCAGTACCCTAGACGGGGAAGAGCCCCAGCATTTT.

This clone was counted only a few times. The chain is built from TRBV12-3 or TRBV12-4 and TRBJ1-3, with D maybe TRBD1 (5 bases). The V end was cut by 4 bases, the J end by 7 bases, with 8 bases between. The CDR3 consists of 12 residues. CDR3 sequence: CASSSGTNTIYF. CDR3 DNA: TGTGCCAGCAGTTCAGGGACTAACACCATATATTTT.

The chain carries TRBV19 and TRBJ1-2, with 7 bases matching TRBD1. This CDR3 comprises 14 residues. CDR1 is LNHDA and CDR2 is SQIVND in the germline V gene (reference sequence). V gave up 3 bases and J gave up 4 bases; unmatched junction bases: 5. CDR3 protein: CASSIYRDSYGYTF. CDR3 nucleotides: TGTGCCAGTAGTATCTACCGGGACAGCTATGGCTACACCTTC.

The chain combines TRBV30 with TRBJ2-3; 9 bases match TRBD2. CDR3 size: 14 residues. Germline CDR1 and CDR2: GTSNPN and SVGIG (reference sequence). J was trimmed by 5 bases and V by 4 bases; bases with no gene match: 7. CDR3 nucleotide sequence: TGTGCCTGGACCTTGGGGCGGGGGGGAGATACGCAGTATTTT. The encoded protein is CAWTLGRGGDTQYF.